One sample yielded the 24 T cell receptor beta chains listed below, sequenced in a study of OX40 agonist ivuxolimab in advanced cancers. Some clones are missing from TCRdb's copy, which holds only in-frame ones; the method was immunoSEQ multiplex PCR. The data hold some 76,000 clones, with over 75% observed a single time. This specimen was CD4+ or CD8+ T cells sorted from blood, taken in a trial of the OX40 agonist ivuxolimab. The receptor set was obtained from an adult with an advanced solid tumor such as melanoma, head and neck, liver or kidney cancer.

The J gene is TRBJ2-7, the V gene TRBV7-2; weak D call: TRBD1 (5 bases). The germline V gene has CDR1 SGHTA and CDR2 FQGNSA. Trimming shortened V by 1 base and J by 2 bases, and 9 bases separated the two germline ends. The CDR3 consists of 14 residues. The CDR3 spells CASSLETGPYEQYF. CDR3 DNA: TGTGCCAGCAGCTTAGAAACAGGCCCCTACGAGCAGTACTTC.

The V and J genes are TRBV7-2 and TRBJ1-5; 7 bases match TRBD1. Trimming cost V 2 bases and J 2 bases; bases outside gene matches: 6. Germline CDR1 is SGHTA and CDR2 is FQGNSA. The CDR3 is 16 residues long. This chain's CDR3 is CASSLRTGHRNQPQHF. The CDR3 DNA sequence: TGTGCCAGCAGCTTAAGGACAGGACATCGCAATCAGCCCCAGCATTTT.

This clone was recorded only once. In DNA form, the CDR3 reads TGTGCCAGCAGCTTGCGCCTTGGGCTAGCGGGAGGAAGGGACTACGAGCAGTACTTC. Protein sequence: CASSLRLGLAGGRDYEQYF. V gene TRBV5-4 combines with J gene TRBJ2-7, with 11 bases matching TRBD2. The germline CDR1 and CDR2 sequences are SGHNT and YYREEE (reference sequence). There are 19 residues in the CDR3. The ends lost 1 base at V and 3 bases at J; junction bases unmatched: 15.

CDR3 bases: TGCGCCAGCAGCCAAGAAAGGACAGGCCGAAATTCACCCCTCCACTTT. This sequence encodes CASSQERTGRNSPLHF. This chain links TRBV4-3 with TRBJ1-6, with TRBD1 identical over 7 bases. This CDR3 spans 16 amino acids. J lost 7 bases, V lost 0 bases, and 6 bases had no gene match. The germline V gene has CDR1 LGHNA and CDR2 YSLEER.

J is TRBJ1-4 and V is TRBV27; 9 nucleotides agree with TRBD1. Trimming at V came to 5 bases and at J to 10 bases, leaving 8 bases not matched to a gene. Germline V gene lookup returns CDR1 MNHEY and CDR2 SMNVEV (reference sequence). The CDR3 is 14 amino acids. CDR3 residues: CASSPRQGVGKLFF. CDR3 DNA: TGTGCCAGCAGTCCTCGACAGGGGGTGGGAAAACTGTTTTTT.

The CDR3 nucleotides read TGTGCCAGCAGCTTACGACAGGGGAGCTACACCTTC. Translated: CASSLRQGSYTF. This rearrangement joins TRBV7-2 to TRBJ1-2; 8 bases match TRBD1. The germline V gene encodes CDR1 SGHTA and CDR2 FQGNSA. CDR3 length: 12 amino acids. V lost 2 bases, J lost 9 bases, and 2 bases stayed unmatched.

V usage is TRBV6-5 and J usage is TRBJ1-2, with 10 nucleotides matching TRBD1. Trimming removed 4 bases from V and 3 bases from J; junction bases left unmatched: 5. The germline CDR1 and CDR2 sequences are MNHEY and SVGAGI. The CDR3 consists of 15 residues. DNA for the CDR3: TGTGCCAGCAGTTGGGGACAGGGGCCCCACTATGGCTACACCTTC. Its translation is CASSWGQGPHYGYTF.

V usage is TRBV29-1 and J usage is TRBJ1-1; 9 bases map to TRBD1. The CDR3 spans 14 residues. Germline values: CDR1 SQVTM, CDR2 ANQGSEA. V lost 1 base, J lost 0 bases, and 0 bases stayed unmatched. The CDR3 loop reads CSVEGQGVNTEAFF. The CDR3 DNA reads TGCAGCGTTGAAGGACAGGGGGTGAACACTGAAGCTTTCTTT.

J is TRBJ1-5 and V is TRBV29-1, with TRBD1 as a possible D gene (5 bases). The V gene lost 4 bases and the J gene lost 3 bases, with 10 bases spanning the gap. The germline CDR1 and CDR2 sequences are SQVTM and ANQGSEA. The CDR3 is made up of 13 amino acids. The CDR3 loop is CSVAQGPNQPQHF. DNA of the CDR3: TGCAGCGTTGCTCAGGGCCCCAATCAGCCCCAGCATTTT. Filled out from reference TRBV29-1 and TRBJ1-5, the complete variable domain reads SAVISQKPSRDICQRGTSLTIQCQVDSQVTMMFWYRQQPGQSLTLIATANQGSEATYESGFVIDKFPISRPNLTFSTLTVSNMSPEDSSIYLCSVAQGPNQPQHFGDGTRLSIL.

The CDR3 DNA is TGTGCCAGCAGTGGGGCCAGCTCCTACGAGCAGTACTTC. This translates into CASSGASSYEQYF. The chain employs TRBV2 and TRBJ2-7; D is uncertain. Trimming stripped 4 bases from V and 0 bases from J, with 7 bases between. Germline assignment: CDR1 SNHLY and CDR2 FYNNEI. The CDR3 has 13 amino acids. Combining the CDR3 with reference TRBV2 and TRBJ2-7 gives the whole variable domain EPEVTQTPSHQVTQMGQEVILRCVPISNHLYFYWYRQILGQKVEFLVSFYNNEISEKSEIFDDQFSVERPDGSNFTLKIRSTKLEDSAMYFCASSGASSYEQYFGPGTRLTVT.

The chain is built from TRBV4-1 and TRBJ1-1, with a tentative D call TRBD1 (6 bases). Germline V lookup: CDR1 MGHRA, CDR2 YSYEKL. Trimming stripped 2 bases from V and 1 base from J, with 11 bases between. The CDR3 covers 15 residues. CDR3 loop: CASSQITGQNTEAFF. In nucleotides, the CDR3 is TGCGCCAGCAGCCAAATCACAGGGCAGAACACTGAAGCTTTCTTT.

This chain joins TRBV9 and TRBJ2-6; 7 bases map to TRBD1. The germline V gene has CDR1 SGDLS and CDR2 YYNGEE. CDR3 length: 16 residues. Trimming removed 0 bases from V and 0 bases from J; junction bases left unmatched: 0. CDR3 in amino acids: CASSVGQGSGANVLTF. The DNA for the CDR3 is TGTGCCAGCAGCGTAGGACAGGGCTCTGGGGCCAACGTCCTGACTTTC.

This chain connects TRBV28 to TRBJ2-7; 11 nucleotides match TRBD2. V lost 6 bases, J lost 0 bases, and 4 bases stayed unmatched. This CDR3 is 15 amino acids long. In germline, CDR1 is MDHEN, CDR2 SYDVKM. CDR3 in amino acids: CASRVAGGSSYEQYF. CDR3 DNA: TGTGCCAGCAGAGTAGCGGGAGGGAGCTCCTACGAGCAGTACTTC.

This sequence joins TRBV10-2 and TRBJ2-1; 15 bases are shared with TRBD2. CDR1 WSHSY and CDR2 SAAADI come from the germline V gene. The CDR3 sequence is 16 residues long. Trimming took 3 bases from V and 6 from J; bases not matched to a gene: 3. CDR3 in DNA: TGCGCCAGCAGTGACCCGGGACTAGCGGGGGGCAATGAGCAGTTCTTC. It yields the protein CASSDPGLAGGNEQFF.

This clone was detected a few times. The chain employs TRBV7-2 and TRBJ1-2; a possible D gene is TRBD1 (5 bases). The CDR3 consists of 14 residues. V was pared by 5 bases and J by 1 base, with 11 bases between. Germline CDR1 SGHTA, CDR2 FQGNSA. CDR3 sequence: CASSPRDGNYGYTF. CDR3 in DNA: TGTGCCAGCAGCCCCCGGGACGGTAACTATGGCTACACCTTC.

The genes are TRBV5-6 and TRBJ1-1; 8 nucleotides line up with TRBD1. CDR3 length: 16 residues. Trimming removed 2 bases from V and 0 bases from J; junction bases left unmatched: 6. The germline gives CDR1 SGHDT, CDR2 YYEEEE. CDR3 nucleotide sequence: TGTGCCAGCAGCTTCTGGGACAGGCCTTTGAACACTGAAGCTTTCTTT. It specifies CASSFWDRPLNTEAFF.

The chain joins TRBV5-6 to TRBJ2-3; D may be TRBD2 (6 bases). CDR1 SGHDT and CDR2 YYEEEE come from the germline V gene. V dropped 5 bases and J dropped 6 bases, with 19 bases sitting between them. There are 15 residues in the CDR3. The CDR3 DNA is TGTGCCAGCAGTTTCCAGGGTGGGAGCGGGGATACGCAGTATTTT. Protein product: CASSFQGGSGDTQYF.

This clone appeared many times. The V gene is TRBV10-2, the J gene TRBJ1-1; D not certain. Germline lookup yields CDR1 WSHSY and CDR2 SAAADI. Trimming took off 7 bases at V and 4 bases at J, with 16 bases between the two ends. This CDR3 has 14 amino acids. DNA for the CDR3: TGCGCCAGCAATAAGGCATCGTTGAGCACTGAAGCTTTCTTT. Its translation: CASNKASLSTEAFF.

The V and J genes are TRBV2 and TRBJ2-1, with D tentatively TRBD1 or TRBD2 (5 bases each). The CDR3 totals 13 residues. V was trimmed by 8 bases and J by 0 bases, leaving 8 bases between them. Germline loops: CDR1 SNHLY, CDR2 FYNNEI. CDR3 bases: TGTGCCAGCGGGGGTAGCTCCTACAATGAGCAGTTCTTC. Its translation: CASGGSSYNEQFF.

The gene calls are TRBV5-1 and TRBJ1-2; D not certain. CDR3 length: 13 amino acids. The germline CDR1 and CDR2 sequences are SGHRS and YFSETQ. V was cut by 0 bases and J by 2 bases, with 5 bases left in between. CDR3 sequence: CASSLDRNYGYTF. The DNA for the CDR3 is TGCGCCAGCAGCTTGGACAGAAACTATGGCTACACCTTC.

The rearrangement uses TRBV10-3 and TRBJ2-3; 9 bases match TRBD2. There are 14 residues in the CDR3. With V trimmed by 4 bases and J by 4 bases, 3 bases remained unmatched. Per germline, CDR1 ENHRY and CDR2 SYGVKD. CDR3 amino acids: CAISVSGSADTQYF. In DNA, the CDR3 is TGTGCCATCAGTGTTAGCGGGAGCGCAGATACGCAGTATTTT.

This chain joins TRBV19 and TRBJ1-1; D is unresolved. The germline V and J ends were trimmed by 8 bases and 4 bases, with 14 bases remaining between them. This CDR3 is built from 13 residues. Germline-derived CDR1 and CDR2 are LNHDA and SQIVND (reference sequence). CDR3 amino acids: CASRVLGGTEAFF. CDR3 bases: TGTGCCAGTCGAGTTCTCGGCGGCACTGAAGCTTTCTTT.

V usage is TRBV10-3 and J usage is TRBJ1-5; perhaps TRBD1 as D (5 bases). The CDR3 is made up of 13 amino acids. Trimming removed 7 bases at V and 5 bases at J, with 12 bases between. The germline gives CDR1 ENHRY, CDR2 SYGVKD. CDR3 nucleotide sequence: TGTGCCATCAAGGGCAGGGCAGATCAGCCCCAGCATTTT. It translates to CAIKGRADQPQHF.

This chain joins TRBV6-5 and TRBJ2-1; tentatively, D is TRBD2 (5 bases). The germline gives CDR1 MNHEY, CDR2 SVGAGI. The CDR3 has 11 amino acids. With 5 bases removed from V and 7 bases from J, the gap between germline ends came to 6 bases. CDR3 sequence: CASSEGNEQFF. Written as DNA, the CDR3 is TGTGCCAGCAGTGAGGGTAATGAGCAGTTCTTC.